This T cell receptor beta chain was documented in a study of cytomegalovirus exposure and HLA in healthy donors. Overall study findings and caveats: Most CMV-associated TCR beta chains appeared HLA-restricted in a later analysis. An apparent linkage of common viral pathogens to several of the most significant clusters emerged in a later analysis.

About this clone itself: Its antigen is as yet unknown.

The CDR3 runs 14 residues. Germline V gene lookup returns CDR1 MDHEN and CDR2 SYDVKM. Between the trimmed V and J ends, which lost 1 base and 0 bases, there was a span of 7 bases. Researchers ran the PCR with 60 Vbeta and 13 Jbeta primers. Using immunoSEQ multiplex PCR, the repertoire was profiled, and TCRdb retains in-frame clones only, with some absent. This table has over 150,000 clones, 80% appearing once. This rearrangement joins TRBV28 to TRBJ2-7; TRBD2 is a possible D gene (6 bases). The specimen sequenced was PBMCs. The TCR comes from a boy younger than 18 in good health and CMV-seronegative. CDR3 DNA: TGTGCCAGCAGTTTATCCGGGAGCTCCTACGAGCAGTACTTC. It specifies CASSLSGSSYEQYF.